Described below is a single TCR beta chain sequence and its context. To make TCR beta libraries, researchers used iRepertoire HTBI primers and Arm-PCR of CDR3 regions. TCRdb re-analysed the multiplex PCR reads in MiXCR, keeping a single row per CDR3 protein. The repertoire holds approximately 400,000 distinct CDR3 sequences, 20% to 25% seen once, with more than 20% in the top ten. Documented time point: persistent/refractory GD, antithyroid drugs over 5 years with positive TRAb. After RNA was extracted from PBMCs, the TCR library was made from it. This sample is part of a study of regulatory T cells in long-lasting Graves disease. V lost 4 bases to trimming and J lost 0 bases, with 14 bases between them. This CDR3 contains 15 residues. Germline-derived CDR1 and CDR2 are SGHRS and YFSETQ.

This receptor was taken from a female donor with Graves disease. Specimen: peripheral blood mononuclear cells (PBMCs), collected when the disease was refractory, from a patient treated with antithyroid drugs. The chain has TRBV5-1 and TRBJ2-7; tentative D call: TRBD2 (6 bases). CDR3 coding DNA: TGCGCCAGCAGCCCGGTGGGGGGAAGCTCCTACGAGCAGTACTTC. Protein: CASSPVGGSSYEQYF.